One sample yielded the 21 T cell receptor beta chains listed below, sequenced in a study of blood T cell repertoires in COVID-19. The protocol was immunoSEQ multiplex PCR, while the TCRdb copy is restricted to in-frame clones and leaves out a portion. The sample shows roughly 150,000 clones, approximately 80% of them seen only once. Input material: peripheral blood. These receptor sequences come from a woman of 80 years or more with acute or convalescent COVID-19.

V gene TRBV7-9 combines with J gene TRBJ2-1, with 8 bases aligning to TRBD2. The trim removed 5 bases at V and 5 bases at J, leaving 11 bases unmatched. Germline V gene lookup returns CDR1 SEHNR and CDR2 FQNEAQ (reference sequence). The CDR3 consists of 16 residues. This CDR3 is CASSPQEREWNNEQFF. CDR3 DNA: TGTGCCAGCAGCCCCCAAGAGCGGGAGTGGAACAATGAGCAGTTCTTC.

This clone was seen only once. The J gene is TRBJ2-1, the V gene TRBV24-1; 10 bases align to TRBD1. This CDR3 has 17 residues. From germline, CDR1 is KGHDR and CDR2 SFDVKD. V dropped 5 bases and J dropped 2; count of bases not matched to a gene: 8. CDR3 loop: CATSGPGTGVPYNEQFF. The CDR3 coding sequence is TGTGCCACCAGTGGTCCCGGGACAGGGGTTCCCTACAATGAGCAGTTCTTC.

The chain carries TRBV2 and TRBJ1-5; TRBD1 aligns across 9 bases. Germline values: CDR1 SNHLY, CDR2 FYNNEI. Trimming cost V 7 bases and J 1 base; bases outside gene matches: 5. The CDR3 is 15 amino acids. CDR3 sequence: CASNDRGTSNQPQHF. In DNA form, the CDR3 reads TGTGCCAGCAACGACAGGGGGACGAGCAATCAGCCCCAGCATTTT.

The genes are TRBV2 and TRBJ1-2; possible D gene TRBD1, 5 bases. The V end was cut by 4 bases, the J end by 7 bases, with 13 bases between. The germline V gene encodes CDR1 SNHLY and CDR2 FYNNEI. The CDR3 sequence is 13 residues long. CDR3 protein: CASSALGLVGYTF. The CDR3 DNA reads as TGTGCCAGCAGTGCCTTGGGGCTTGTTGGCTACACCTTC.

This clone was observed a single time. The V call is TRBV28, the J call TRBJ2-2; TRBD1 matches at 9 bases. The germline V gene encodes CDR1 MDHEN and CDR2 SYDVKM. There are 14 residues in the CDR3. V gave up 6 bases and J gave up 5 bases; unmatched junction bases: 4. In DNA form, the CDR3 reads TGTGCCAGCAGGGGGACAGGGCGGACCGGGGAGCTGTTTTTT. Translating gives CASRGTGRTGELFF.

J is TRBJ1-2 and V is TRBV5-4; weak D call: TRBD1 (5 bases). This CDR3 is built from 14 residues. Germline V gene sequence: CDR1 SGHNT, CDR2 YYREEE (reference sequence). Trimming removed 0 bases from V and 8 bases from J, with 14 bases in between. Written as DNA, the CDR3 is TGTGCCAGCAGCTTGGACAGGAAGATGGGGGGCTACACCTTC. This encodes CASSLDRKMGGYTF.

V is TRBV28 and J is TRBJ2-1, with TRBD2 identical over 8 bases. V shed 4 bases, J shed 6 bases, and the junction held 8 bases outside the gene matches. The CDR3 is 15 amino acids. Looked up from germline, CDR1 is MDHEN and CDR2 is SYDVKM. The CDR3 coding sequence is TGTGCCAGCAGTTCGGGGGGGGGACAAGGCAATGAGCAGTTCTTC. Its protein is CASSSGGGQGNEQFF.

V is TRBV11-2 and J is TRBJ2-5, with 10 bases identical to TRBD1. V lost 6 bases, J lost 7 bases, and 11 bases stayed unmatched. This CDR3 spans 15 amino acids. CDR1 SGHAT and CDR2 FQNNGV come from the germline V gene. Here the CDR3 reads CASSSGGTGVTTQYF. The CDR3 nucleotides read TGTGCCAGCAGTTCTGGCGGGACAGGGGTTACGACCCAGTACTTC.

The chain employs TRBV3-1 (or the pseudogene TRBV3-2) and TRBJ1-3, with 8 bases fitting TRBD1. Trimming took 2 bases from V and 7 from J; bases not matched to a gene: 10. Germline-derived CDR1 and CDR2 are LGHDT and YNNKEL (reference sequence). This CDR3 is 16 amino acids long. CDR3 amino acids: CASSQTPGTGGNTIYF. CDR3 nucleotides: TGTGCCAGCAGCCAAACCCCCGGGACAGGCGGGAACACCATATATTTT.

The rearrangement links TRBV6-5 to TRBJ2-3; 10 bases match TRBD2. CDR3 length: 14 amino acids. Germline V gene lookup returns CDR1 MNHEY and CDR2 SVGAGI. Trimming took 6 bases from V and 10 from J; bases not matched to a gene: 10. CDR3 in amino acids: CASSVAGGRVAQYF. Here the CDR3 DNA reads TGTGCCAGCAGCGTAGCGGGGGGCCGTGTGGCGCAGTATTTT.

The chain employs TRBV11-2 and TRBJ2-5; the match to TRBD1 covers 7 bases. The junction had 13 bases not matched to a gene; V was cut back by 5 bases and J by 1 base. Germline-derived CDR1 and CDR2 are SGHAT and FQNNGV. The length of the CDR3 is 17 residues. This CDR3 reads CASSVGRDSLSQETQYF. The CDR3 nucleotides read TGTGCCAGCAGCGTAGGCCGGGACAGCCTCTCCCAAGAGACCCAGTACTTC.

V gene TRBV3-1 (or the pseudogene TRBV3-2) combines with J gene TRBJ1-2; tentatively, D is TRBD1 (5 bases). The CDR3 extends over 16 amino acids. Deletions cut 1 base from V and 4 bases from J, with 16 bases between. Germline loops: CDR1 LGHDT, CDR2 YNNKEL (reference sequence). CDR3 protein: CASSQGLRGVSYGYTF. CDR3 in DNA: TGTGCCAGCAGCCAAGGTCTCCGGGGGGTAAGCTATGGCTACACCTTC.

The rearrangement uses TRBV7-2 and TRBJ1-2; D gene unclear. Germline loops: CDR1 SGHTA, CDR2 FQGNSA. V shed 7 bases and J shed 2 bases, with 11 bases lying between them. CDR3 length equals 13 residues. The CDR3 nucleotides read TGTGCCAGCACCACCGGGAGGAACTATGGCTACACCTTC. Encoded protein: CASTTGRNYGYTF.

This clone was seen only a few times. The CDR3 loop is CASSLPLTGAGDTQYF. Written as DNA, the CDR3 is TGCGCCAGCAGCTTGCCTCTGACAGGGGCTGGGGATACGCAGTATTTT. V gene TRBV5-1 combines with J gene TRBJ2-3, with TRBD1 matching 8 bases. V dropped 1 base and J dropped 6; count of bases not matched to a gene: 10. Germline V gene sequence: CDR1 SGHRS, CDR2 YFSETQ. The CDR3 contains 16 residues.

The J gene is TRBJ2-2, the V gene TRBV19, with TRBD1 matching 9 bases. The germline V gene has CDR1 LNHDA and CDR2 SQIVND (reference sequence). The CDR3 consists of 17 residues. Trimming took 4 bases from V and 6 from J; bases not matched to a gene: 12. The CDR3 region is CASSKPGTGKRAGELFF. In nucleotides, the CDR3 is TGTGCCAGTAGTAAACCCGGGACAGGGAAGAGGGCCGGGGAGCTGTTTTTT.

This clone was picked up one time. This chain links TRBV29-1 with TRBJ1-2, with 8 bases fitting TRBD1. V lost 7 bases and J lost 0; bases outside the gene matches: 13. Germline V lookup: CDR1 SQVTM, CDR2 ANQGSEA. CDR3 length equals 16 residues. This CDR3 reads CSARGGRTGSNYGYTF. CDR3 nucleotides: TGCAGCGCTCGGGGAGGACGGACAGGGTCTAACTATGGCTACACCTTC.

The genes are TRBV19 and TRBJ1-5, with 7 bases matching TRBD1. This CDR3 has 14 amino acids. V shed 2 bases and J 7 bases; nucleotides not matched to a gene: 5. Germline V CDR1 and CDR2: LNHDA, SQIVND (reference sequence). The CDR3 sequence is CASSIRGLWQPQHF. CDR3 sequence (DNA): TGTGCCAGTAGTATAAGGGGGCTTTGGCAGCCCCAGCATTTT. The entire variable domain, with the rest obtained from reference TRBV19 and TRBJ1-5, is as follows: DGGITQSPKYLFRKEGQNVTLSCEQNLNHDAMYWYRQDPGQGLRLIYYSQIVNDFQKGDIAEGYSVSREKKESFPLTVTSAQKNPTAFYLCASSIRGLWQPQHFGDGTRLSIL.

The chain carries TRBV5-1 and TRBJ1-2, with 7 bases lining up with TRBD1. CDR3 length equals 14 residues. The V gene's germline CDR1 is SGHRS and CDR2 YFSETQ. V shed 0 bases and J 9 bases; nucleotides not matched to a gene: 8. CDR3 in DNA: TGCGCCAGCAGCTTGGCGACAGGGACGAGGCGCTACACCTTC. Protein product: CASSLATGTRRYTF.

The chain recombines TRBV28 with TRBJ1-1; D is unresolved. This CDR3 is 13 amino acids long. Trimming cost V 6 bases and J 4 bases, with 12 bases left between them. Germline V CDR1 and CDR2: MDHEN, SYDVKM. CDR3 coding DNA: TGTGCCAGCAGCCTTCATGGAGGCACTGAAGCTTTCTTT. Translating gives CASSLHGGTEAFF. Combining the CDR3 with reference TRBV28 and TRBJ1-1 gives the whole variable domain DVKVTQSSRYLVKRTGEKVFLECVQDMDHENMFWYRQDPGLGLRLIYFSYDVKMKEKGDIPEGYSVSREKKERFSLILESASTNQTSMYLCASSLHGGTEAFFGQGTRLTVV.

The rearrangement links TRBV5-1 to TRBJ2-7; 11 nucleotides match TRBD2. This CDR3 is 16 amino acids long. The germline gives CDR1 SGHRS, CDR2 YFSETQ. V trimming: 0 bases; J trimming: 7 bases; junction bases outside the gene matches: 9. In nucleotides, the CDR3 is TGCGCCAGCAGCTTGGAGACTAGCGGGGCTCAGAGGGAGCAGTACTTC. Translating it yields CASSLETSGAQREQYF.

V usage is TRBV15 and J usage is TRBJ1-3; no firm D call. This CDR3 region has 14 residues. Looked up from germline, CDR1 is LNHNV and CDR2 is YYDKDF (reference sequence). V dropped 1 base and J dropped 0 bases, with 4 bases sitting between them. The CDR3 region has the DNA TGTGCCACCAGCAGAGGCGACTCTGGAAACACCATATATTTT. Translated: CATSRGDSGNTIYF.